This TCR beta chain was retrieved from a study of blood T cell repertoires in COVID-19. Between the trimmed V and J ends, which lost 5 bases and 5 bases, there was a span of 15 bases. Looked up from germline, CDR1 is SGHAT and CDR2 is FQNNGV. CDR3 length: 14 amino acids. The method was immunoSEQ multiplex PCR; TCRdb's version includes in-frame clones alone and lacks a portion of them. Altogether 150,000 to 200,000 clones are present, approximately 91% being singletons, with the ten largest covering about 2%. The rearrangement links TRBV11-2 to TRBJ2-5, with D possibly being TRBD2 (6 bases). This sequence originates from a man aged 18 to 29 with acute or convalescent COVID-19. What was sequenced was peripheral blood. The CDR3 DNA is TGTGCCAGCAGCCGGAGCCGGGGGACGGAGACCCAGTACTTC. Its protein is CASSRSRGTETQYF.